These 31 T cell receptor beta chains originate from one sample sequenced in a study of regulatory T cells in long-lasting Graves disease. In building TCR beta libraries, iRepertoire HTBI primers were used together with Arm-PCR of CDR3 regions. TCRdb reanalysed the multiplex PCR reads using MiXCR and keeps one entry per CDR3 protein. This table has roughly 350,000 distinct CDR3 sequences, roughly 17% appearing once. Specified time point: newly diagnosed GD, antithyroid drugs for less than 3 months. With RNA extracted from PBMCs as input, the TCR library was made. This sample was also put to use in a study of T cells in Graves' hyperthyroidism and ophthalmopathy.

The specimen was peripheral blood mononuclear cells (PBMCs), collected at new diagnosis, from a patient treated with antithyroid drugs. These receptor sequences come from a man between 35 and 55 years old with Graves disease.

This clonotype has ten or more counts. J is TRBJ2-2 and V is TRBV28; a possible D gene is TRBD1 (5 bases). Germline V gives CDR1 MDHEN, CDR2 SYDVKM. Trimming stripped 6 bases from V and 3 bases from J, with 14 bases between. The CDR3 runs 15 residues. This CDR3 reads CASSPGAMDTGELFF. The CDR3 DNA reads as TGTGCCAGCAGCCCTGGGGCCATGGACACCGGGGAGCTGTTTTTT.

This clonotype has ten or more counts. The chain is built from TRBV28 and TRBJ2-4, with D perhaps TRBD2 (6 bases). With 2 bases removed from V and 5 bases from J, the gap between germline ends came to 10 bases. The CDR3 has 14 amino acids. In germline, CDR1 is MDHEN, CDR2 SYDVKM. The DNA for the CDR3 is TGTGCCAGCAGTTTACCCGGAGGGGAAAACATTCAGTACTTC. This sequence encodes CASSLPGGENIQYF.

V is TRBV24-1 and J is TRBJ2-3, with a possible D match to TRBD2 (7 bases). Germline-derived CDR1 and CDR2 are KGHDR and SFDVKD. This CDR3 contains 16 residues. Trimming removed 4 bases from V and 3 bases from J, with 16 bases in between. The CDR3 region is CATSDTRGGATDTQYF. The CDR3 DNA follows: TGTGCCACCAGTGACACTCGTGGGGGGGCTACAGATACGCAGTATTTT.

This clonotype was recorded many times. The chain combines TRBV11-2 with TRBJ2-7; TRBD1 aligns across 7 bases. With 5 bases clipped from V and 3 bases from J, the junction kept 7 bases outside the gene matches. Germline CDR1 is SGHAT and CDR2 is FQNNGV. The CDR3 extends over 14 amino acids. The CDR3 nucleotides read TGTGCCAGCAGCCCCATGACAGGGAACTACGAGCAGTACTTC. Its translation: CASSPMTGNYEQYF.

This clonotype was counted many times. This CDR3 reads CASSLTGRGHSPLHF. The CDR3 coding sequence is TGTGCCAGCAGCTTAACGGGAAGGGGGCACTCACCCCTCCACTTT. V and J are TRBV7-3 and TRBJ1-6, with 7 bases identical to TRBD1. The V segment lost 0 bases and the J segment 10 bases; nucleotides outside the gene matches: 6. The CDR3 spans 15 residues. Germline CDR1 and CDR2: SGHTA and FQGTGA.

This clonotype was seen at least ten times. The chain employs TRBV6-1 and TRBJ2-4; 8 bases are shared with TRBD1. The CDR3 consists of 19 residues. V dropped 7 bases and J dropped 3; count of bases not matched to a gene: 20. The germline CDR1 and CDR2 sequences are MNHNS and SASEGT. The chain's CDR3 is CASNSYTTQGALGKNIQYF. The CDR3 DNA is TGTGCCAGCAACTCGTACACGACCCAGGGGGCGCTTGGCAAAAACATTCAGTACTTC.

This clonotype was observed many times. The chain carries TRBV5-1 and TRBJ2-3; the match to TRBD2 covers 12 bases. J was trimmed by 6 bases and V by 4 bases; bases with no gene match: 3. CDR3 length: 14 residues. Germline V gene sequence: CDR1 SGHRS, CDR2 YFSETQ. The CDR3 here is CASSHGTSGDTQYF. DNA of the CDR3: TGCGCCAGCAGCCACGGGACTAGCGGGGATACGCAGTATTTT.

This clonotype occurred many times. The rearrangement joins TRBV12-3 or TRBV12-4 to TRBJ1-6; unclear D gene. The ends were cut back, 1 base at V and 8 bases at J, with 6 bases in the middle. The CDR3 extends over 13 amino acids. In DNA, the CDR3 is TGTGCCAGCAGTTTAGTCCGGGATTCACCCCTCCACTTT. This codes for CASSLVRDSPLHF.

This clonotype was observed many times. V and J are TRBV3-2 and TRBJ1-3. TRBV3-2 is designated a pseudogene. The CDR3 covers 15 residues. CDR3 in amino acids: CASSRPSTVGNTIYF. Written as DNA, the CDR3 is TGTGCCAGCAGCCGCCCTAGCACGGTTGGAAACACCATATATTTT.

This clonotype was counted once. One base away lies a much larger clone, so this may be a sequencing read error. V gene TRBV12-3 or TRBV12-4 combines with J gene TRBJ1-4, with D possibly matching TRBD1 (5 bases). Trimming pared 7 bases from V and 10 bases from J, leaving 16 bases between. The CDR3 length is 13 residues. The CDR3 protein is CASNSGPAGKLFF. In DNA, the CDR3 is TGTGCCAGCAATTCAGGGCCCGCGGGAAAACTGTTTTTT.

This chain uses TRBV28 with TRBJ1-2; D uncertain. The V gene lost 1 base and the J gene lost 4 bases, with 13 bases spanning the gap. The CDR3 extends over 15 amino acids. CDR1 and CDR2 (germline): MDHEN, SYDVKM. CDR3 coding DNA: TGTGCCAGCAGTTTATCAGGCCGGCAACCCTATGGCTACACCTTC. Its protein product is CASSLSGRQPYGYTF.

The rearrangement uses TRBV3-2 and TRBJ2-2. TRBV3-2 is classified as a pseudogene. CDR3 size: 16 residues. The CDR3: CASSQDNQANTGELFF. CDR3 DNA: TGTGCCAGCAGCCAAGATAACCAGGCGAACACCGGGGAGCTGTTTTTT.

This clonotype turned up a few times. The CDR3 does not end in the conserved phenylalanine or tryptophan, so this is likely a read error. The chain uses TRBV20-1 and TRBJ2-5, with 8 positions matching TRBD1. This CDR3 contains 16 residues. The J segment lost 4 bases and the V segment lost 5 bases, leaving 15 bases of the junction unmatched. CDR1 is DFQATT and CDR2 is SNEGSKA in the germline V gene (reference sequence). CDR3 protein: CSAPRNGQGWGETQYS. CDR3 DNA: TGCAGTGCTCCCCGAAACGGACAGGGTTGGGGAGAGACCCAGTACTCC.

This clonotype was observed a handful of times. The rearrangement joins TRBV29-1 to TRBJ1-4, with 7 positions matching TRBD1. The CDR3 extends over 13 amino acids. V lost 7 bases and J lost 3; bases outside the gene matches: 5. Germline CDR1 SQVTM, CDR2 ANQGSEA. CDR3 in DNA: TGCAGCGCGACAGGGAGTCCTAATGAAAAACTGTTTTTT. It yields the protein CSATGSPNEKLFF.

This clonotype showed up just a few times. The chain uses TRBV7-2 and TRBJ2-4; 10 nucleotides line up with TRBD2. The germline CDR1 and CDR2 sequences are SGHTA and FQGNSA. The CDR3 consists of 21 residues. After removal of 1 base from V and 0 bases from J, the junction contained 15 bases not matched to a gene. CDR3 DNA: TGTGCCAGCAGCTTAGGCCCAGCGGGGGGGCTACCTGGGGTAGCCAAAAACATTCAGTACTTC. The encoded protein is CASSLGPAGGLPGVAKNIQYF.

The rearrangement links TRBV28 to TRBJ2-1; the match to TRBD1 covers 11 bases. V trimming: 6 bases; J trimming: 4 bases; junction bases outside the gene matches: 11. The CDR3 is 17 residues long. Germline values: CDR1 MDHEN, CDR2 SYDVKM. DNA for the CDR3: TGTGCCAGCAGGAGATACGGACAGGGGGCGGGTTACAATGAGCAGTTCTTC. Its protein is CASRRYGQGAGYNEQFF.

For this clonotype: One end of the junction is discordant with germline, which a read error may explain. The rearrangement joins TRBV5-1 to TRBJ2-7; D unclear. This CDR3 has 12 residues. Germline CDR1 and CDR2: SGHRS and YFSETQ. CDR3 in amino acids: CASSYGTPPPVF. The DNA for the CDR3 is TGCGCCAGCAGCTACGGCACACCTCCCCCCGTTTTC.

This clonotype has a handful of counts. The chain uses TRBV24-1 and TRBJ2-2; 7 positions agree with TRBD1. This CDR3 has 15 residues. Germline V CDR1 and CDR2: KGHDR, SFDVKD. V dropped 9 bases and J dropped 1; count of bases not matched to a gene: 7. In DNA, the CDR3 is TGTGCCACCGAGAGGACAGGCGGGAACACCGGGGAGCTGTTTTTT. This encodes CATERTGGNTGELFF.

The rearrangement uses TRBV4-1 and TRBJ2-3, with TRBD2 identical over 8 bases. Germline assignment: CDR1 MGHRA and CDR2 YSYEKL. There are 13 residues in the CDR3. V lost 3 bases to trimming and J lost 11 bases; unmatched junction nucleotides: 7. CDR3 residues: CASSQGLERGQYF. DNA for the CDR3: TGCGCCAGCAGCCAGGGACTAGAGAGGGGGCAGTATTTT.

This clonotype has ten or more counts. This sequence joins TRBV7-9 and TRBJ2-5; D may correspond to TRBD1 or TRBD2 (6 bases each). This CDR3 has 14 amino acids. Trimming took 2 bases from V and 6 from J, leaving 13 bases between them. Germline assignment: CDR1 SEHNR and CDR2 FQNEAQ (reference sequence). The CDR3 bases are TGTGCCAGCAGCTTAATCCGGGGGCGGCAGACCCAGTACTTC. The encoded protein is CASSLIRGRQTQYF. The complete variable domain, with remaining parts taken from reference TRBV7-9 and TRBJ2-5, reads DTGVSQNPRHKITKRGQNVTFRCDPISEHNRLYWYRQTLGQGPEFLTYFQNEAQLEKSRLLSDRFSAERPKGSFSTLEIQRTEQGDSAMYLCASSLIRGRQTQYFGPGTRLLVL.

The chain has TRBV2 and TRBJ2-7; the D is unclear. V was trimmed by 6 bases and J by 0 bases, leaving 15 bases between them. CDR1 is SNHLY and CDR2 is FYNNEI in the germline V gene. The CDR3 sequence is 15 residues long. CDR3 sequence reads: CASRGTAKPSYEQYF. The DNA for the CDR3 is TGTGCCAGCAGGGGAACAGCCAAACCCTCCTACGAGCAGTACTTC. The full variable domain, completed using reference TRBV2 and TRBJ2-7, is EPEVTQTPSHQVTQMGQEVILRCVPISNHLYFYWYRQILGQKVEFLVSFYNNEISEKSEIFDDQFSVERPDGSNFTLKIRSTKLEDSAMYFCASRGTAKPSYEQYFGPGTRLTVT.

J is TRBJ2-7 and V is TRBV29-1; the match to TRBD2 covers 8 bases. Trimming at V came to 4 bases and at J to 5 bases, leaving 10 bases not matched to a gene. Germline CDR1 and CDR2: SQVTM and ANQGSEA. This CDR3 spans 14 amino acids. CDR3: CSVAGGALHDEQYF. CDR3 bases: TGCAGCGTTGCCGGGGGGGCCCTCCACGACGAGCAGTACTTC.

The chain links TRBV5-1 to TRBJ1-4, with unresolved D. The CDR3 runs 15 residues. V dropped 2 bases and J dropped 0 bases, with 8 bases sitting between them. In germline, CDR1 is SGHRS, CDR2 YFSETQ. In DNA, the CDR3 is TGCGCCAGCAGCTTCGGGTATGCAACTAATGAAAAACTGTTTTTT. This gives the protein CASSFGYATNEKLFF.

This clonotype has ten or more counts. The V and J genes are TRBV6-2 or TRBV6-3 and TRBJ1-1, with D uncertain. The CDR3 contains 13 residues. CDR1 is MNHEY and CDR2 is SVGEGT in the germline V gene. V was cut by 6 bases and J by 1 base, with 9 bases left in between. CDR3 bases: TGTGCCAGCAGCCCCTTAAGGAACACTGAAGCTTTCTTT. Encoded protein: CASSPLRNTEAFF.

The rearrangement links TRBV20-1 to TRBJ1-1; D gene ambiguous. Germline-derived CDR1 and CDR2 are DFQATT and SNEGSKA (reference sequence). The CDR3 covers 15 residues. The ends were cut back, 5 bases at V and 1 base at J, with 17 bases in the middle. CDR3 DNA sequence: TGCAGTGCTCGCAACCCGTTCCGGAAGAACACTGAAGCTTTCTTT. This translates into CSARNPFRKNTEAFF.

This clonotype was detected many times. The CDR3 nucleotides are TGTGCCAGCTCACCGTCGCGGGGTGAGGATACGCAGTATTTT. Translated: CASSPSRGEDTQYF. This rearrangement joins TRBV18 to TRBJ2-3; perhaps TRBD2 as D (6 bases). The V gene lost 3 bases and the J gene lost 6 bases, with 13 bases spanning the gap. The V gene's germline CDR1 is KGHSH and CDR2 LQKENI. The CDR3 is 14 amino acids.

There are many counts of this clonotype. This sequence joins TRBV6-2 or TRBV6-3 and TRBJ2-3, with D perhaps TRBD2 (7 bases). V lost 9 bases to trimming and J lost 2 bases, with 12 bases between them. The CDR3 spans 13 residues. The germline V gene has CDR1 MNHEY and CDR2 SVGEGT. DNA of the CDR3: TGTGCCAGTGCGGGGGCCCTCACAGATACGCAGTATTTT. This translates into CASAGALTDTQYF.

This clonotype was seen only a few times. The rearrangement uses TRBV20-1 and TRBJ2-5, with D hard to call. Germline values: CDR1 DFQATT, CDR2 SNEGSKA (reference sequence). V shed 7 bases and J shed 2 bases, with 8 bases lying between them. CDR3 size: 11 residues. The CDR3: CSVLIQETQYF. CDR3 coding DNA: TGCAGTGTCTTAATTCAAGAGACCCAGTACTTC.

This clonotype was counted at least ten times. The V gene is TRBV24-1, the J gene TRBJ1-5; TRBD1 agrees at 7 bases. Trimming removed 4 bases from V and 7 bases from J; junction bases left unmatched: 9. There are 15 residues in the CDR3. Germline V lookup: CDR1 KGHDR, CDR2 SFDVKD. The CDR3 reads CATSDTTGVSQPQHF. DNA of the CDR3: TGTGCCACCAGTGACACAACAGGGGTCAGCCAGCCCCAGCATTTT.

The chain combines TRBV5-4 with TRBJ1-1; D remains ambiguous. The V end lost 1 base, the J end lost 6 bases, and 13 bases lay between the germline ends. From germline, CDR1 is SGHNT and CDR2 YYREEE (reference sequence). This CDR3 contains 14 residues. CDR3 DNA: TGTGCCAGCAGCTTGATCCCCGGAGAGGCTGAAGCTTTCTTT. This encodes CASSLIPGEAEAFF.

In this sample, this clonotype turned up many times. The V call is TRBV11-3, the J call TRBJ1-1; TRBD1 aligns across 7 bases. Germline-derived CDR1 and CDR2 are SGHNT and YENEEA. The CDR3 has 14 amino acids. V lost 5 bases to trimming and J lost 3 bases; unmatched junction nucleotides: 6. The CDR3 is CASSADRVYTEAFF. CDR3 DNA: TGTGCCAGCAGCGCCGACAGGGTTTACACTGAAGCTTTCTTT.